Listed below are T cell receptor beta chains from one sample, sequenced in a study of T cells after yellow fever vaccination. TCRdb re-analysed the 5' RACE reads in MiXCR, keeping a single row per CDR3 protein. The data hold hundreds of thousands of distinct CDR3 sequences, with around 12% observed a single time. The starting material was CD4+ T cells sorted from PBMCs, obtained 15 days after the yellow fever booster vaccination. Receptors were obtained from a man between 18 and 35 years old who received the YFV17D yellow fever vaccine. Both conserved end residues are trimmed from each CDR3. Some rows have no size entry. The others give once, few or many, or a class for an expanded clone.

V gene,CDR3 length,J gene,clone size,CDR3 protein
TRBV4-3,11,TRBJ2-3,many,ASSQELADTQY
TRBV28,16,TRBJ2-3,few,ASSSPFGGELDTDTQY
TRBV29-1,11,TRBJ2-5,few,SVDRGAQETQY
TRBV7-2,11,TRBJ1-2,few,ASFIPGAYGYT
TRBV29-1,9,TRBJ2-1,few,SVGQYNEQF
TRBV5-1,11,TRBJ1-2,NA,ASSFNSDKVYT
TRBV30,10,TRBJ2-7,few,AWSIGPYEQY
TRBV4-1,13,TRBJ2-2,few,ASSHPPGPGGELF
TRBV25-1,12,TRBJ1-1,NA,ASSEFGQENEAF
TRBV19,11,TRBJ2-3,NA,ASSEILADTQY
TRBV20-1,12,TRBJ2-7,many,SARAPTGEGEQY
TRBV20-1,9,TRBJ2-7,NA,SARSPYEQY
TRBV5-4,11,TRBJ2-3,NA,ASRSTRTDTQY
TRBV7-9,11,TRBJ2-2,NA,ATGPTNRELFF
TRBV5-1,12,TRBJ1-3,NA,ASSYDNSGNTIY
TRBV12-3/TRBV12-4,12,TRBJ2-3,few,ASSGHRGGDTQY
TRBV20-1,12,TRBJ1-1,NA,SANRDRENTEAF
TRBV10-3,11,TRBJ1-2,NA,ATSGTELDGYT
TRBV27,12,TRBJ2-1,few,ASSRGGAQNEQF
TRBV3-1,13,TRBJ2-1,few,ASSQDTAGDNEQF
TRBV29-1,12,TRBJ1-1,NA,SPEGLYMNTEAF
TRBV7-6,12,TRBJ2-5,NA,ASSRGLHQETQY
TRBV7-8,13,TRBJ1-5,few,ASSAIDRDNQPQH
TRBV11-2,19,TRBJ2-6,once,ASSLGALVRGRKTGANVLT
TRBV7-9,11,TRBJ2-3,few,ASSLGESDTQY
TRBV7-9,10,TRBJ1-1,many,ASSFAGTEAF
TRBV20-1,12,TRBJ2-3,NA,SANLGRGLDTQY
TRBV7-8,12,TRBJ2-2,NA,ASSLAKNTGELF
TRBV5-1,12,TRBJ2-1,few,ASRESGSYNEQF
TRBV5-1,10,TRBJ2-7,many,ASSSGTYEQY
TRBV6-6,12,TRBJ2-5,many,ASSTGGDKETQY
TRBV3-2,11,TRBJ2-7,NA,ASSQACTYEQY
TRBV30,11,TRBJ1-1,NA,AWSYAENTEAF
TRBV9,11,TRBJ1-1,NA,ASSVAPGVEAF
TRBV5-1,13,TRBJ1-1,few,ASSSVRGKHFEAF
TRBV18,12,TRBJ2-7,NA,ASSPPAGSYEQY
TRBV5-1,12,TRBJ2-2,NA,ASSQGVDTGELF